This T cell receptor beta chain appears in the sequencing data of a study of T cells expressing NK-cell markers. Study details: TCR beta repertoires came from sorted CD3+CD56+NKG2C+, CD3+CD56+NKG2C- and CD3+CD56-NKG2C+ T cells.

Study conclusions and caveats: HCMV specificity of the expanded NKG2C+ T cell clones was not established. Of CD8+ T cells, about 1.0-8% belonged to dominant NKG2C+ clonotypes in 5 to 7 donors.

CDR1 is SGHVS, CDR2 FNYEAQ, per germline. This CDR3 comprises 14 residues. A word on this clonotype: Its antigen is unknown.

Each CDR3 protein gets one entry in TCRdb, which reprocessed the 5' RACE reads and gives no DNA. The sample totals about 550,000 distinct CDR3 sequences. The receptor comes from a man younger than 35 in good health. The rearrangement joins TRBV7-6 to TRBJ2-3; TCRdb returns TRBD2, unconfirmable since there is no DNA. The sequenced sample was blood T cells: a sorted CD56 or NKG2C T cell subset, CD4+ or CD8+ T cells, or bulk PBMC T cells (not recorded which). The CDR3 reads CASTSGGNSDTQYF.